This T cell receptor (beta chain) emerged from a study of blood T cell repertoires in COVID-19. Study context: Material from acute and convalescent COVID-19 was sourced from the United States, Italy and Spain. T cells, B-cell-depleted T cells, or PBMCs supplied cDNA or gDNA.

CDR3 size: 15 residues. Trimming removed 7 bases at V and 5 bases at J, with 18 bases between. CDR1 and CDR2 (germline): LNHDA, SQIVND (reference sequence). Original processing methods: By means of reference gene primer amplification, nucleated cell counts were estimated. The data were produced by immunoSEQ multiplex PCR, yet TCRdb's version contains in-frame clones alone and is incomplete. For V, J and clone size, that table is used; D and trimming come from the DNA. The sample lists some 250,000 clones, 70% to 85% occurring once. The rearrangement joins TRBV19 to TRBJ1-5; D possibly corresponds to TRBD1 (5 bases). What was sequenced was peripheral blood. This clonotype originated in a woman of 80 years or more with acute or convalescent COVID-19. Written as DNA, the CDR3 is TGTGCCAGTAAGTCGGACACCAGCGAGGATCAGCCCCAGCATTTT. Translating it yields CASKSDTSEDQPQHF.